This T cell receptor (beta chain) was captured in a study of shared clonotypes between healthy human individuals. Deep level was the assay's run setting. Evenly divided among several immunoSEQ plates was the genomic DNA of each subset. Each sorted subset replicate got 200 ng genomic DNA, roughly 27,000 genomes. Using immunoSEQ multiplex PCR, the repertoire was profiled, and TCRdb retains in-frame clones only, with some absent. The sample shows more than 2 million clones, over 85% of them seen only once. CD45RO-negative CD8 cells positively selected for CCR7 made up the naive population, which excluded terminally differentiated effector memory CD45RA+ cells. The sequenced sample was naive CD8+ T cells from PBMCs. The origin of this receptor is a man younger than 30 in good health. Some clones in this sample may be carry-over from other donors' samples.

The DNA for the CDR3 is TGTGCCAGCAGTTTTGTTCGGACTAGCGGGTTGAGCTCCTACGAGCAGTACTTC. Protein product: CASSFVRTSGLSSYEQYF. This chain uses TRBV28 with TRBJ2-7; 11 nucleotides line up with TRBD2. Germline V lookup: CDR1 MDHEN, CDR2 SYDVKM. V shed 3 bases, J shed 0 bases, and the junction held 10 bases outside the gene matches. The CDR3 is made up of 18 amino acids. Complete variable domain (other parts from reference TRBV28 and TRBJ2-7): DVKVTQSSRYLVKRTGEKVFLECVQDMDHENMFWYRQDPGLGLRLIYFSYDVKMKEKGDIPEGYSVSREKKERFSLILESASTNQTSMYLCASSFVRTSGLSSYEQYFGPGTRLTVT.